This T cell receptor (beta chain) was observed in a study of OX40 agonist ivuxolimab in advanced cancers. Study-level background: Ivuxolimab, which targeted the costimulatory receptor OX40 (CD134), was an agonistic, fully human IgG2 monoclonal antibody. Intravenous ivuxolimab was administered to patients every 2 weeks at six dose levels: 0.01, 0.1, 0.3, 1.5, 3 and 10 mg/kg. Of the roughly 51 patients in dose escalation, some 19 had hepatocellular carcinoma, some 15 had melanoma, 9 had renal cell carcinoma and 9 had head and neck cancer. In the dose-escalation cohort, more than 75% of patients were male, and the mean age was roughly 60 years, with a range of roughly 20 to 79. Prior anti-PD-1, anti-PD-L1 or anti-CTLA-4 therapy was permitted, and approximately 40% of dose-escalation patients had received checkpoint inhibitors. Partial responses occurred in three dose-escalation patients: two with cutaneous melanoma and one with hepatocellular carcinoma. Peripheral TCRbeta sequencing was intended to test whether TCR sequence diversity was altered and clonal T-cell expansion was caused by ivuxolimab. The monotherapy dose-escalation portion (N of about 49 patients) of the phase I ivuxolimab trial is reported in the paper. Paper-wide results and their limitations: After ivuxolimab, expanded clones were on average more numerous among CD8+ T cells than among CD4+ T cells. Partial responders in the 0.1-3.0 mg/kg groups had among the lowest normalized peripheral clonal expansion, especially among CD8+ T cells. At doses from 0.1 to 3.0 mg/kg, clonal expansion was seen in both CD4+ and CD8+ blood T cells between baseline and week 6. The antigen specificity of the clonally expanded peripheral T cells was not determined. Low levels of normalized T-cell clonal expansion were also shown by some nonresponding patients.

About this clone: Its antigen is still unknown. There are no base qualities to consult, and no much larger clone falls within one base.

Reading from cysteine to phenylalanine, the CDR3 counts 14 amino acids. Only the CDR3 portion is preserved as DNA: 42 bases, with reading frame beginning at the first base. Based on the germline V gene, the CDR1 and CDR2 sequences are MGHRA and YSYEKL. The V end loses 5 bases and the J end loses 2 bases, and a stretch of 11 bases separates them. To sequence the TCRbeta CDR3 region, genomic DNA was isolated from the sorted cells. The immunoSEQ Assay was used to sequence the TCRbeta CDR3 regions. The table comes from immuneACCESS by way of TCRdb, which keeps in-frame sequences with V and J called. Part of the clones is missing from these tables; in studies checked, under half for an unresolved V gene and the rest for unknown reasons. In all, the sample holds under 85,000 clones, and over 90% of those were seen once. The ten largest account for about 6.7% of the sample. Patients with a history of autoimmune disease or receiving systemic immunosuppression were excluded from the trial. Peripheral blood for TCR sequencing was drawn from every dose cohort at baseline, at cycle 4 day 1 and at cycle 7 day 1. Samples came from an open-label, multicenter, first-in-human phase I dose-escalation trial of ivuxolimab. Adults with locally advanced or metastatic head and neck squamous cell, hepatocellular, melanoma or renal cell carcinoma were enrolled in the trial. CD4+ and CD8+ T cells were sorted separately from peripheral blood before TCR sequencing.

The TCR originated in an adult with an advanced solid tumor such as melanoma, head and neck, liver or kidney cancer. The chain joins TRBV4-1 to TRBJ2-3; TRBD1 is possibly the D segment (5 matching bases). This specimen consisted of CD4+ or CD8+ T cells sorted from blood, obtained in a trial of the OX40 agonist ivuxolimab. The CDR3 amino acid sequence is: CASSIDSFTDTQYF. The DNA reads TGCGCCAGCAGCATCGACAGCTTCACAGATACGCAGTATTTT.